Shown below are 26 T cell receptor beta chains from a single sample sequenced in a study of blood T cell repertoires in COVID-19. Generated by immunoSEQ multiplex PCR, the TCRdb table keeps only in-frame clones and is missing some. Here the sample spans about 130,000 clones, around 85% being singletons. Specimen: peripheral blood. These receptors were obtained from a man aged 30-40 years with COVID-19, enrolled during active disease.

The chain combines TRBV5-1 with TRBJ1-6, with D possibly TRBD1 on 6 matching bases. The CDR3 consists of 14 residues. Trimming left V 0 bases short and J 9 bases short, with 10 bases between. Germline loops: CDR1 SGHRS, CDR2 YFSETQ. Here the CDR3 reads CASSLGRGGSPLHF. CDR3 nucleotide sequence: TGCGCCAGCAGCTTGGGCAGGGGCGGTTCACCCCTCCACTTT.

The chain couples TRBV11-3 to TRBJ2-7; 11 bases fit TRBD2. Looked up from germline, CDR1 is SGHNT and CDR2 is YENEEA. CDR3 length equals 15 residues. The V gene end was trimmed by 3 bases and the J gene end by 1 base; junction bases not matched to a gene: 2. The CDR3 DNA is TGTGCCAGCAGCTTTTCTAGCGGGAGGTCCTACGAGCAGTACTTC. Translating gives CASSFSSGRSYEQYF.

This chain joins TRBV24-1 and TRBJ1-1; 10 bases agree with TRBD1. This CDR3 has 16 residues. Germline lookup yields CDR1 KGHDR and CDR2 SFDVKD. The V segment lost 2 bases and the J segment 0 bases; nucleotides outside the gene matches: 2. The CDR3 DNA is TGTGCCACCAGTGATTCGGGACAGGGGATGAACACTGAAGCTTTCTTT. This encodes CATSDSGQGMNTEAFF.

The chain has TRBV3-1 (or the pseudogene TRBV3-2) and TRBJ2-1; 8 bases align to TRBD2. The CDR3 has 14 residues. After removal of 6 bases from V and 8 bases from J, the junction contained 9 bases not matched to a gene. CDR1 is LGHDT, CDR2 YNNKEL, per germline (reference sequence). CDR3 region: CASRVTGLGHEQFF. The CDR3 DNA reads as TGTGCCAGCAGAGTAACGGGACTAGGTCATGAGCAGTTCTTC.

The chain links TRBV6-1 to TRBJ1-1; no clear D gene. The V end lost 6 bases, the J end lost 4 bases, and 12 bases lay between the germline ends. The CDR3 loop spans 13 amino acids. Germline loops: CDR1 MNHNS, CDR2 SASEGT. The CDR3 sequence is CASRLEPGTEAFF. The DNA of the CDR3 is TGTGCCAGCAGACTAGAGCCTGGCACTGAAGCTTTCTTT.

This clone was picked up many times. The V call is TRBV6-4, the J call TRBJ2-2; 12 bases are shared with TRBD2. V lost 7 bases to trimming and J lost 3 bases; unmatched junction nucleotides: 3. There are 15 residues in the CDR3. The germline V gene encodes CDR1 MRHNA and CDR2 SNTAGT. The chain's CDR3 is CASTRLAGDTGELFF. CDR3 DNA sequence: TGTGCCAGCACCCGACTAGCGGGAGACACCGGGGAGCTGTTTTTT.

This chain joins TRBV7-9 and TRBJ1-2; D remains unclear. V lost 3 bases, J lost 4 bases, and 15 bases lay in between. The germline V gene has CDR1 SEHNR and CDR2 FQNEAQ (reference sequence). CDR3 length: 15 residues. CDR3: CASSLGPPGSYGYTF. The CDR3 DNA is TGTGCCAGCAGCTTGGGTCCTCCAGGCTCCTATGGCTACACCTTC.

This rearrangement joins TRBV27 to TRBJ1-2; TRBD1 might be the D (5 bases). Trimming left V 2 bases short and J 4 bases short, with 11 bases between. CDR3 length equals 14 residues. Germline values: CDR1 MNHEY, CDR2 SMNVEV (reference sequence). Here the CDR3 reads CASSLKGPGYGYTF. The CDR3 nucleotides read TGTGCCAGCAGTTTAAAGGGGCCGGGCTATGGCTACACCTTC.

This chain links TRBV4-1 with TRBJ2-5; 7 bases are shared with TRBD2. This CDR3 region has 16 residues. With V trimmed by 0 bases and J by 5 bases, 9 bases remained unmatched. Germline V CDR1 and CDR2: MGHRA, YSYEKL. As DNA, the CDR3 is TGCGCCAGCAGCCAAGAACCAGGACTAGGGTGGGAGACCCAGTACTTC. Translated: CASSQEPGLGWETQYF.

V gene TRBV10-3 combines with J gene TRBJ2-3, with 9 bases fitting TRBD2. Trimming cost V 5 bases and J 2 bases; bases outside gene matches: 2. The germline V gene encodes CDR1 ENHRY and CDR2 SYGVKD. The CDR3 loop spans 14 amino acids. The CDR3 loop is CAISLAGITDTQYF. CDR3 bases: TGTGCCATCAGTCTAGCGGGGATCACAGATACGCAGTATTTT.

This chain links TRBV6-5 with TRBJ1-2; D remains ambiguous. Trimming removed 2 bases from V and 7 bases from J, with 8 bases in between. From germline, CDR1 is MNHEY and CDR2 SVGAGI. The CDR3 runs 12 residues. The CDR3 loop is CASSYNSFGYTF. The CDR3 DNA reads TGTGCCAGCAGTTACAATTCGTTTGGCTACACCTTC.

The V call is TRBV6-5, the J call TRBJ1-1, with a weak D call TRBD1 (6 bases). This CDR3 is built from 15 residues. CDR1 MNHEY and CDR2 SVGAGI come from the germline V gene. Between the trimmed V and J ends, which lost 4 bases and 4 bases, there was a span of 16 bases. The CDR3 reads CASSWIGQGSTEAFF. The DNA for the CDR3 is TGTGCCAGCAGTTGGATCGGCCAGGGGAGCACTGAAGCTTTCTTT.

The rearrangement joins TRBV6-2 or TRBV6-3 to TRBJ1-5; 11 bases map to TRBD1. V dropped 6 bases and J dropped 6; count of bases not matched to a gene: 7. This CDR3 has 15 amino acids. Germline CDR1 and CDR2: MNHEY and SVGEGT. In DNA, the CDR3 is TGTGCCAGCAGCCGCGGGACAGGGGGAGGTCAGCCCCAGCATTTT. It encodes CASSRGTGGGQPQHF.

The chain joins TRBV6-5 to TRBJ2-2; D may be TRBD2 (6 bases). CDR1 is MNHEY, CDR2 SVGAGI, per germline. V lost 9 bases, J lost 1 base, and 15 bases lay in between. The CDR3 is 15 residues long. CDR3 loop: CASLSGTQNTGELFF. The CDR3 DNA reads TGTGCCAGTTTGTCCGGGACTCAGAACACCGGGGAGCTGTTTTTT.

Here the CDR3 DNA reads TGTGCCAGTAGTATCTCCCAGGGGACCTATGGCTACACCTTC. Amino acid sequence: CASSISQGTYGYTF. This sequence joins TRBV19 and TRBJ1-2, with D perhaps matching TRBD1 (6 bases). V gave up 3 bases and J gave up 4 bases, with 12 bases separating them. CDR1 is LNHDA and CDR2 is SQIVND in the germline V gene (reference sequence). The CDR3 loop spans 14 amino acids.

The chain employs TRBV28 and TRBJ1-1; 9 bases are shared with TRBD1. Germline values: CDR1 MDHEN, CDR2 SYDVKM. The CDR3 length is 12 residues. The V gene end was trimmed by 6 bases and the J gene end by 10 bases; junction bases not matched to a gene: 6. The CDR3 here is CASRGDRDRAFF. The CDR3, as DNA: TGTGCCAGCAGAGGGGACAGGGACCGAGCTTTCTTT.

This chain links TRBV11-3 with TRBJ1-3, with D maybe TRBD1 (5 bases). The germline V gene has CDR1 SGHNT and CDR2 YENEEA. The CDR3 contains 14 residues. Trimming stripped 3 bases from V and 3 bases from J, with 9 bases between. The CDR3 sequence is CASSFARVGNTIYF. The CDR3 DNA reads TGTGCCAGCAGCTTCGCCAGGGTTGGAAACACCATATATTTT.

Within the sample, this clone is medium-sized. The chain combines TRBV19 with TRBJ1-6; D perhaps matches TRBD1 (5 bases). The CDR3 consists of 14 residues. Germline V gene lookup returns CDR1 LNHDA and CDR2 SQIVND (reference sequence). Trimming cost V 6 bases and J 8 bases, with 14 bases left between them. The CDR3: CASSPQGGDSPLHF. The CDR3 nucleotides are TGTGCCAGTAGCCCGCAGGGAGGCGATTCACCCCTCCACTTT.

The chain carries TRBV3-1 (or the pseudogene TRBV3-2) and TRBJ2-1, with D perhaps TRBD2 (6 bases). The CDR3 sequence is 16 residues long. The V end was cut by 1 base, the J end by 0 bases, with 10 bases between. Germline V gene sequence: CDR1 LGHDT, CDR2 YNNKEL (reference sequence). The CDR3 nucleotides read TGTGCCAGCAGCCAAGTTTCCGGGGGCTCCTACAATGAGCAGTTCTTC. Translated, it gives CASSQVSGGSYNEQFF.

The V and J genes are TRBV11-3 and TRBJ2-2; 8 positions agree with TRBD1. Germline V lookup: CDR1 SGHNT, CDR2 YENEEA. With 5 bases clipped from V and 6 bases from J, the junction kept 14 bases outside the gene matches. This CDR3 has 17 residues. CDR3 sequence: CASSLMGGQGSAGELFF. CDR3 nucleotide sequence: TGTGCCAGCAGCCTTATGGGTGGACAGGGTTCAGCCGGGGAGCTGTTTTTT.

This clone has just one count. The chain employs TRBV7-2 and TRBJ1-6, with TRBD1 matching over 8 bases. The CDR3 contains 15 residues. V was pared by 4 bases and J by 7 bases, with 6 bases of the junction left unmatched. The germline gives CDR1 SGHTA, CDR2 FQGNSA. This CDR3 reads CASSYGQGWNSPLHF. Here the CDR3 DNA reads TGTGCCAGCAGCTACGGACAGGGTTGGAATTCACCCCTCCACTTT.

The CDR3 is CASMVRGNYGYTF. In nucleotides, the CDR3 is TGTGCCAGCATGGTACGGGGGAACTATGGCTACACCTTC. The chain recombines TRBV5-6 with TRBJ1-2; weak D call: TRBD1 (5 bases). Germline CDR1 reads SGHDT; CDR2 reads YYEEEE. The V end was cut by 6 bases, the J end by 2 bases, with 11 bases between. The CDR3 covers 13 residues.

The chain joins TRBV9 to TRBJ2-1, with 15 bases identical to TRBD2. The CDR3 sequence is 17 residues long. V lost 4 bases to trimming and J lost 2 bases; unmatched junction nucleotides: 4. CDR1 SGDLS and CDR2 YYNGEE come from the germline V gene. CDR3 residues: CASSLGLAGGPYNEQFF. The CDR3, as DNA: TGTGCCAGCAGCTTGGGACTAGCGGGGGGTCCCTACAATGAGCAGTTCTTC.

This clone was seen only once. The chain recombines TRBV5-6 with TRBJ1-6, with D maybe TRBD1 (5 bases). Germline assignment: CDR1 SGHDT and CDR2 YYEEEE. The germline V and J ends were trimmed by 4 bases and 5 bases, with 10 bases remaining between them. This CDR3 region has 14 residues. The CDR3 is CASSLDRHNSPLHF. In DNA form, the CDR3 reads TGTGCCAGCAGCCTAGACAGACATAATTCACCCCTCCACTTT.

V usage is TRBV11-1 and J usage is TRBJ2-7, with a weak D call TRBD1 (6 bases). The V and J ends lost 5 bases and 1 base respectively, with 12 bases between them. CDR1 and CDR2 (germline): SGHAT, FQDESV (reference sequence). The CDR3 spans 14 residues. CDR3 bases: TGTGCCAGCAGCGTAGAGACAGGTTCCTACGAGCAGTACTTC. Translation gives CASSVETGSYEQYF.

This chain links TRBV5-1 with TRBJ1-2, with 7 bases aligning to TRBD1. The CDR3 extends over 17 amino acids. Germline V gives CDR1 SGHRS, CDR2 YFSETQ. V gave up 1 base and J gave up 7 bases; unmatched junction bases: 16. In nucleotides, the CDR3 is TGCGCCAGCAGCTTGACCGGGACAGTACCCATCGGGGGTGGCTACACCTTC. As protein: CASSLTGTVPIGGGYTF.